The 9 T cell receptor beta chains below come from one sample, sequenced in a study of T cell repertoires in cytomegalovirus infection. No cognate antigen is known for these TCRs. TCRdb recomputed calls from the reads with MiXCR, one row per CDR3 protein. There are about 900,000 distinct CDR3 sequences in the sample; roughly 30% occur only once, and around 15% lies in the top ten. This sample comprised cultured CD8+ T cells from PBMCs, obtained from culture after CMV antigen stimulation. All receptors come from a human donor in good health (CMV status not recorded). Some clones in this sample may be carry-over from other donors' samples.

Here the CDR3 reads CSASAYRADSYEQYF. The CDR3 DNA follows: TGCAGTGCTAGCGCTTACAGGGCGGATTCCTACGAGCAGTACTTC. The chain has TRBV20-1 and TRBJ2-7; maybe TRBD1 (6 bases). V was pared by 3 bases and J by 1 base, with 16 bases between. There are 15 residues in the CDR3. CDR1 and CDR2 from the germline V gene are DFQATT and SNEGSKA (reference sequence).

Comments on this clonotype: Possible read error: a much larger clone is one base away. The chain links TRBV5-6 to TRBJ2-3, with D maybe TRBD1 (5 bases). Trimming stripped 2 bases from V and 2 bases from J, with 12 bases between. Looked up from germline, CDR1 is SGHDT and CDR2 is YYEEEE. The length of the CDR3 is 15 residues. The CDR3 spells CASSLGHGFTDTQYF. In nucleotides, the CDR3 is TGTGCCAGCAGCTTAGGACATGGATTCACAGATACGCAGTATTTT.

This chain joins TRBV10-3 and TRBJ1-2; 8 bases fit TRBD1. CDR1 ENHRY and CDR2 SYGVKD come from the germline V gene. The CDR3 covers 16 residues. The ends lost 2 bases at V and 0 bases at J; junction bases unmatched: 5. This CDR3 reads CAISEPDRAPNYGYTF. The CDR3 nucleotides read TGTGCCATCAGTGAGCCGGACAGGGCTCCTAACTATGGCTACACCTTC.

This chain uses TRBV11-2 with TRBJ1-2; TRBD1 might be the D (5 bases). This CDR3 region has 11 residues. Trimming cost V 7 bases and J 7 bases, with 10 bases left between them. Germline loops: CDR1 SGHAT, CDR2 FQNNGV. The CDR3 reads CASIQEGGYTF. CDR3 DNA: TGTGCCAGCATACAGGAGGGTGGCTACACCTTC.

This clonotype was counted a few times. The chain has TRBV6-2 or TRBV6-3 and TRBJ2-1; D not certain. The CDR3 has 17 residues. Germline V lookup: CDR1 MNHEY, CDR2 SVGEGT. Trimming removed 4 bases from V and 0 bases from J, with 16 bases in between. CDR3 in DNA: TGTGCCAGCAGTTTCTTCGGGCCTTCAGCCTCCTACAATGAGCAGTTCTTC. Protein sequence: CASSFFGPSASYNEQFF.

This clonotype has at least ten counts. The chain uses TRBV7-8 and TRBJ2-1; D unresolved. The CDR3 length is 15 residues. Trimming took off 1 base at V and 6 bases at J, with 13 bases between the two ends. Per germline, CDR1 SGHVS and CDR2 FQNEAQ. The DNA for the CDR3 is TGTGCCAGCAGCTTAGTCGGCTTACTCAGCAATGAGCAGTTCTTC. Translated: CASSLVGLLSNEQFF.

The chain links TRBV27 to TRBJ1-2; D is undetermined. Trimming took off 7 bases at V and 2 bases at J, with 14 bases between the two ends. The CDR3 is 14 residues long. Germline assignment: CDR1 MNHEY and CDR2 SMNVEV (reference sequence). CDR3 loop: CASTGKAGNYGYTF. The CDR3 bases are TGTGCCAGCACCGGGAAGGCTGGAAACTATGGCTACACCTTC.

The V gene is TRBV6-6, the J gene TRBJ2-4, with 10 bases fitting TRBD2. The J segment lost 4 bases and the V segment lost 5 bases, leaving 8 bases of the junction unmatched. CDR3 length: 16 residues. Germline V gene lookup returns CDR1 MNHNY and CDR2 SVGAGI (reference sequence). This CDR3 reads CASSPSGGARKNIQYF. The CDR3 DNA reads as TGTGCCAGCAGTCCCAGCGGGGGGGCCAGAAAAAACATTCAGTACTTC.

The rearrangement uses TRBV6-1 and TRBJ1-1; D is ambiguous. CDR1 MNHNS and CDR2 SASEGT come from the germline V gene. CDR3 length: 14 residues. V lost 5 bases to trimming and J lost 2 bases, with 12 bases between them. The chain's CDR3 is CASSPSGFNTEAFF. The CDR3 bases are TGTGCCAGCAGTCCCTCCGGGTTCAACACTGAAGCTTTCTTT.